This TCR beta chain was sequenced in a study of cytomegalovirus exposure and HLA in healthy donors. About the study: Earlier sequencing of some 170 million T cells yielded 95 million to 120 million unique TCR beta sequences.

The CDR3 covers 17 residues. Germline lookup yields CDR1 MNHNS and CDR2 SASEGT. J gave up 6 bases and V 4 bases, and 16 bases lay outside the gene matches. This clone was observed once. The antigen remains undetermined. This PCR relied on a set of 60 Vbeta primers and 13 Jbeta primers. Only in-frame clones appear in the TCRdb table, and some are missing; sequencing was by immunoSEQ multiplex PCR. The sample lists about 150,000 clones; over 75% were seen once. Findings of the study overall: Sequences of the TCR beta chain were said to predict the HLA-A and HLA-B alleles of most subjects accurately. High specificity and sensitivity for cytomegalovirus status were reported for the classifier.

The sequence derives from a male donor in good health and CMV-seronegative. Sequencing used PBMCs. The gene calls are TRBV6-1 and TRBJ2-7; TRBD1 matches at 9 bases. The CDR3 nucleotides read TGTGCCAGCAGTGGTCCCTGGGGGGACAGGGTCATGTTCGAGCAGTACTTC. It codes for CASSGPWGDRVMFEQYF.